This TCR beta chain was identified in a study of Graves' ophthalmopathy and Graves' hyperthyroidism. In the study overall: Stable hyperthyroidism meant no progression to ophthalmopathy within 18 months of follow-up.

This CDR3 region has 14 residues. Germline lookup yields CDR1 LNHDA and CDR2 SQIVND (reference sequence). Trimming took 6 bases from V and 5 from J, leaving 16 bases between them. In its sample, this clonotype was seen many times. The study amplified TCR beta CDR3 regions using RNA transcripts. HTBI primers served in a first-round RT-PCR, which a second-round multiplex PCR followed. MiXCR, applied by TCRdb to the multiplex PCR reads, yields one record per CDR3 protein. The data hold approximately 1.2 million distinct CDR3 sequences, with roughly 35% observed a single time. This rearrangement joins TRBV19 to TRBJ2-5, with D perhaps given as TRBD1 or TRBD2 (5 bases each). The receptor's source is an adult man with Graves' hyperthyroidism. Sequenced input: peripheral blood or thyroid tissue (not recorded which). In DNA, the CDR3 is TGTGCCAGTAGCACCGGGACCCACGGCGAGACCCAGTACTTC. It yields the protein CASSTGTHGETQYF. The variable domain in full, with the rest retrieved from reference TRBV19 and TRBJ2-5, is DGGITQSPKYLFRKEGQNVTLSCEQNLNHDAMYWYRQDPGQGLRLIYYSQIVNDFQKGDIAEGYSVSREKKESFPLTVTSAQKNPTAFYLCASSTGTHGETQYFGPGTRLLVL.